These 22 T cell receptor beta chains came from one sample sequenced in a study of shared clonotypes between healthy human individuals. Sequencing used immunoSEQ multiplex PCR; TCRdb keeps in-frame clones, though not all of them. The table lists some 2,400,000 clones, 90% to 96% of them singletons, with over 0.1% in the top ten. The sequenced sample was naive CD4+ T cells sorted from blood. Subset indicated: CD45RA+ positively selected. The receptors derive from a man in his late teens or twenties in good health.

This rearrangement joins TRBV19 to TRBJ2-3, with unresolved D. The CDR3 totals 12 residues. V gave up 7 bases and J gave up 6 bases, with 11 bases separating them. Germline V gives CDR1 LNHDA, CDR2 SQIVND (reference sequence). CDR3 protein: CASISRADTQYF. CDR3 in DNA: TGTGCCAGTATATCCCGGGCGGATACGCAGTATTTT.

The rearrangement joins TRBV6-1 to TRBJ2-3; 11 nucleotides agree with TRBD2. In germline, CDR1 is MNHNS, CDR2 SASEGT. This CDR3 is 15 amino acids long. The V and J ends lost 7 bases and 1 base, in that order; junction bases with no gene match: 4. DNA of the CDR3: TGTGCCAGCAACCCTAGCGGGGGGCGCACAGATACGCAGTATTTT. Translating gives CASNPSGGRTDTQYF.

In its sample, this clone was seen once. This sequence joins TRBV5-1 and TRBJ2-1; unclear D gene. The CDR3 runs 14 residues. Trimming stripped 6 bases from V and 1 base from J, with 11 bases between. Germline values: CDR1 SGHRS, CDR2 YFSETQ. The CDR3 reads CASKVGGSYNEQFF. DNA of the CDR3: TGCGCCAGCAAGGTGGGCGGATCCTACAATGAGCAGTTCTTC. The whole variable domain, remainder taken from reference TRBV5-1 and TRBJ2-1, is KAGVTQTPRYLIKTRGQQVTLSCSPISGHRSVSWYQQTPGQGLQFLFEYFSETQRNKGNFPGRFSGRQFSNSRSEMNVSTLELGDSALYLCASKVGGSYNEQFFGPGTRLTVL.

The J gene is TRBJ2-3, the V gene TRBV6-1; D remains ambiguous. Germline CDR1 MNHNS, CDR2 SASEGT. Trimming cost V 2 bases and J 0 bases, with 6 bases left between them. CDR3 length: 14 amino acids. DNA for the CDR3: TGTGCCAGCAGTGAAAGATGGAGCACAGATACGCAGTATTTT. Translating it yields CASSERWSTDTQYF.

This rearrangement joins TRBV7-8 to TRBJ2-2, with 7 bases lining up with TRBD2. This CDR3 has 18 amino acids. With 2 bases clipped from V and 8 bases from J, the junction kept 17 bases outside the gene matches. Germline assignment: CDR1 SGHVS and CDR2 FQNEAQ. The CDR3 DNA is TGTGCCAGCAGCTTACTTAAAATGACGGGAGGTTCCTCTGGGGAGCTGTTTTTT. Protein product: CASSLLKMTGGSSGELFF.

This clone appeared once. The rearrangement uses TRBV5-1 and TRBJ1-4; the D is unclear. Trimming removed 2 bases from V and 0 bases from J, with 14 bases in between. CDR1 is SGHRS, CDR2 YFSETQ, per germline. This CDR3 spans 17 amino acids. This chain's CDR3 is CASSFDPDLTTNEKLFF. CDR3 sequence (DNA): TGCGCCAGCAGCTTCGATCCCGACTTGACAACTAATGAAAAACTGTTTTTT.

The chain is built from TRBV29-1 and TRBJ2-1; D could derive from TRBD1 or TRBD2 (5 bases each). Germline V CDR1 and CDR2: SQVTM, ANQGSEA. The CDR3 consists of 14 residues. The germline V and J ends were trimmed by 2 bases and 6 bases, with 14 bases remaining between them. The CDR3 coding sequence is TGCAGCGTTGAACTCCTAGAGGGGTCCAATGAGCAGTTCTTC. It is translated as CSVELLEGSNEQFF.

V is TRBV5-1 and J is TRBJ2-2; no definite D call. Germline V gene lookup returns CDR1 SGHRS and CDR2 YFSETQ. The CDR3 totals 15 residues. The germline V and J ends were trimmed by 0 bases and 1 base, with 7 bases remaining between them. CDR3 bases: TGCGCCAGCAGCTTGGTGGGTATGAACACCGGGGAGCTGTTTTTT. This translates into CASSLVGMNTGELFF.

This chain connects TRBV6-6 to TRBJ2-1; 9 bases line up with TRBD2. The CDR3 covers 13 residues. Germline lookup yields CDR1 MNHNY and CDR2 SVGAGI (reference sequence). Trimming cost V 7 bases and J 9 bases; bases outside gene matches: 7. CDR3 nucleotide sequence: TGTGCCAGCACCGGGACTAGCTTCTCTGAGCAGTTCTTC. Its translation is CASTGTSFSEQFF.

Written as DNA, the CDR3 is TGTGCCAGCAGCGCTCGACAGGGGGCTTCCTACGAGCAGTACTTC. It encodes CASSARQGASYEQYF. The chain recombines TRBV5-6 with TRBJ2-7; TRBD1 matches at 10 bases. Germline trimming cut 4 bases from V and 1 base from J; bases unmatched to any gene: 5. CDR3 length: 15 amino acids. Per germline, CDR1 SGHDT and CDR2 YYEEEE.

This clone was recorded only once. Other DNA sequences in the same sample also yield this CDR3. The chain couples TRBV6-5 to TRBJ1-2; D possibly corresponds to TRBD1 (5 bases). The V end lost 5 bases, the J end lost 2 bases, and 9 bases lay between the germline ends. This CDR3 has 13 residues. The V gene's germline CDR1 is MNHEY and CDR2 SVGAGI. The CDR3 nucleotides are TGTGCCAGCAGTCCCGACAGAAACTATGGCTACACCTTC. Translated: CASSPDRNYGYTF.

This clone has a single count. The rearrangement joins TRBV10-3 to TRBJ1-1; the D gene is possibly TRBD1 (6 bases). The germline V and J ends were trimmed by 10 bases and 7 bases, with 19 bases remaining between them. CDR3 length equals 13 residues. Germline CDR1 ENHRY, CDR2 SYGVKD. The CDR3 coding sequence is TGTGCCACCCATGACAGGACCAGAAGTGAAGCTTTCTTT. This sequence encodes CATHDRTRSEAFF.

The V call is TRBV13, the J call TRBJ1-6; the D gene is possibly TRBD1 (6 bases). Trimming took off 0 bases at V and 8 bases at J, with 14 bases between the two ends. From germline, CDR1 is PRHDT and CDR2 FYEKMQ (reference sequence). The CDR3 spans 16 residues. CDR3 sequence (DNA): TGTGCCAGCAGCTTAGGAGGGACAAACGAATATTCACCCCTCCACTTT. It translates to CASSLGGTNEYSPLHF.

The genes are TRBV7-2 and TRBJ1-2, with unresolved D. Per the germline V gene, CDR1 is SGHTA and CDR2 is FQGNSA. Trimming removed 2 bases at V and 13 bases at J, with 11 bases between. This CDR3 comprises 11 residues. The CDR3 nucleotides read TGTGCCAGCAGCTTACTCTGGGGTGCCACCTTC. Amino acid sequence: CASSLLWGATF.

V gene TRBV19 combines with J gene TRBJ2-2; no firm D call. Trimming pared 7 bases from V and 4 bases from J, leaving 13 bases between. The CDR3 spans 14 residues. Germline V gives CDR1 LNHDA, CDR2 SQIVND (reference sequence). CDR3 nucleotides: TGTGCCAGTACTACGGGTGTTCCCACCGGGGAGCTGTTTTTT. It specifies CASTTGVPTGELFF.

This clone was observed a single time. The J gene is TRBJ2-7, the V gene TRBV5-4; TRBD2 aligns across 8 bases. The length of the CDR3 is 15 residues. V shed 4 bases and J 6 bases; nucleotides not matched to a gene: 12. CDR1 and CDR2 from the germline V gene are SGHNT and YYREEE (reference sequence). CDR3 region: CASSTYLGSGGEQYF. The CDR3 region has the DNA TGTGCCAGCAGCACCTACCTGGGGAGCGGGGGCGAGCAGTACTTC.

This clone was picked up one time. V is TRBV6-5 and J is TRBJ2-3; D remains unclear. V gave up 7 bases and J gave up 0 bases, with 8 bases separating them. Germline V gene lookup returns CDR1 MNHEY and CDR2 SVGAGI. There are 13 residues in the CDR3. The CDR3, as DNA: TGTGCCAGCATGCACCCTAGCACAGATACGCAGTATTTT. This gives the protein CASMHPSTDTQYF.

V gene TRBV5-1 combines with J gene TRBJ2-5, with 13 bases identical to TRBD2. Per germline, CDR1 SGHRS and CDR2 YFSETQ. The CDR3 consists of 17 residues. The trim removed 4 bases at V and 5 bases at J, leaving 11 bases unmatched. CDR3 bases: TGCGCCAGCAGCAGCCCCCGACTAGCGGGGGGCAGGGAGACCCAGTACTTC. Amino acids: CASSSPRLAGGRETQYF.

This rearrangement joins TRBV5-1 to TRBJ2-2, with D perhaps TRBD1 (6 bases). The CDR3 sequence is 15 residues long. Germline assignment: CDR1 SGHRS and CDR2 YFSETQ. V lost 4 bases and J 6 bases, leaving 16 bases between the germline ends. The CDR3 loop reads CASSNGQLPAGELFF. The CDR3 nucleotides are TGCGCCAGCAGCAACGGACAGCTACCCGCCGGGGAGCTGTTTTTT.

The chain joins TRBV7-2 to TRBJ1-4; D is unresolved. The germline CDR1 and CDR2 sequences are SGHTA and FQGNSA. V lost 5 bases, J lost 8 bases, and 15 bases lay in between. The CDR3 runs to 14 residues. The CDR3 DNA reads as TGTGCCAGCAGCCCGCCCCATCGACCCGAAAAACTGTTTTTT. As protein: CASSPPHRPEKLFF. Full variable domain (rest looked up from reference TRBV7-2 and TRBJ1-4): GAGVSQSPSNKVTEKGKDVELRCDPISGHTALYWYRQSLGQGLEFLIYFQGNSAPDKSGLPSDRFSAERTGGSVSTLTIQRTQQEDSAVYLCASSPPHRPEKLFFGSGTQLSVL.

J is TRBJ2-3 and V is TRBV6-1; 7 nucleotides match TRBD1. Germline V gene sequence: CDR1 MNHNS, CDR2 SASEGT. J gave up 2 bases and V 4 bases, and 6 bases lay outside the gene matches. CDR3 length: 15 residues. CDR3 DNA: TGTGCCAGCAGTGGAAGGGGACAGAACACAGATACGCAGTATTTT. The encoded protein is CASSGRGQNTDTQYF.

The CDR3 DNA is TGTGCCAGCAGCTCTTACACGACTAACACTGAAGCTTTCTTT. It is translated as CASSSYTTNTEAFF. The V gene is TRBV5-6, the J gene TRBJ1-1, with D unclear. Trimming shortened V by 3 bases and J by 2 bases, and 11 bases separated the two germline ends. The germline V gene encodes CDR1 SGHDT and CDR2 YYEEEE. The CDR3 consists of 14 residues. Using reference TRBV5-6 and TRBJ1-1 for the parts outside the CDR3, the full variable domain is DAGVTQSPTHLIKTRGQQVTLRCSPKSGHDTVSWYQQALGQGPQFIFQYYEEEERQRGNFPDRFSGHQFPNYSSELNVNALLLGDSALYLCASSSYTTNTEAFFGQGTRLTVV.